The 2 T cell receptor beta chains below all came from one sample that was sequenced in a study of T-cell reconstitution after alpha-beta-depleted transplantation in children (dated by TCRdb to about 2016). Library construction relied on PCR. Sequencing was performed on an Illumina HiSeq 2500. TCR libraries were prepared with molecular barcoding, using unique molecular identifiers to normalize TCRbeta repertoire quantification. The public reads were quality trimmed at Q25 with fastp and then assembled into clones with MiXCR by TCRdb, keeping productive beta chains. A single entry per CDR3 protein holds the most common genes and DNA from its merged rows. Within this sample are about 1,000,000 distinct CDR3 sequences, with roughly 29% of them counted one time only. Under 30% of the sample is in the top ten clones. Reading the label with the study, this specimen's treatment or condition is: allogeneic hematopoietic cell transplantation with graft depleted of TCRalphabeta T cells and CD19 B cells.

The specimen comprised PBMCs, mostly from graft donor cells, sampled 360 days after TCRalphabeta/CD19-depleted stem cell transplant. The receptors derive from a boy under two years old who had a stem cell transplant for SCID, so the T cells may come from the graft donor.

This clonotype was seen a few times. The CDR3 spells CASSFRALNSPLHF. The CDR3 bases are TGTGCCAGCAGTTTCCGGGCCCTTAATTCACCCCTCCACTTT. The rearrangement links TRBV12-3 or TRBV12-4 to TRBJ1-6; D ambiguous. The V gene lost 3 bases and the J gene lost 6 bases, with 9 bases spanning the gap. The CDR3 consists of 14 residues.

This chain's CDR3 is CASGRMVRGPYSNQPQHF. CDR3 bases: TGTGCCAGCGGTAGAATGGTTAGGGGACCTTATAGCAATCAGCCCCAGCATTTT. The chain links TRBV12-3 or TRBV12-4 to TRBJ1-5; TRBD1 might be the D (5 bases). The CDR3 contains 18 residues. V was pared by 8 bases and J by 0 bases, with 23 bases between.